These T cell receptor beta chains were read from a single sample in a study of T cell clonotyping in hematopoietic cell transplantation. Data came from immunoSEQ multiplex PCR; TCRdb stores just in-frame clones and leaves some out. Of about 15,000 clones in the sample, around 94% are singletons; the top ten hold over 3.5%. The sequencing here drew on PBMCs, taken 30 days after allogeneic stem cell transplant. The source of these receptors is a male patient between 55 and 70 years old who had an allogeneic stem cell transplant from an unrelated donor, so the T cells may come from the graft donor. Some clones in this sample may be carry-over from other donors' samples. CDR3s include the opening cysteine and the closing phenylalanine or tryptophan. A D gene is named only where the DNA matches it firmly. Only some rows state a clone size, as once, few, many or a class for expanded clones.

len	d_gene	v_gene	abundance	j_gene	CDR3aa	CDR3nt
15	TRBD1	TRBV9	.	TRBJ2-5	CASSVRTGSQETQYF	TGTGCCAGCAGCGTTCGGACAGGGAGCCAAGAGACCCAGTACTTC
16	.	TRBV7-9	.	TRBJ1-2	CASSHTLVGPRGGYTF	TGTGCCAGCAGCCACACTCTTGTGGGACCCCGTGGTGGCTACACCTTC
14	TRBD1	TRBV29-1	.	TRBJ1-4	CSVATGATNEKLFF	TGCAGCGTCGCAACAGGGGCAACTAATGAAAAACTGTTTTTT
16	TRBD1	TRBV4-2	.	TRBJ1-1	CASSQEVNRGSTEAFF	TGTGCCAGCAGCCAAGAGGTGAACAGGGGTAGCACTGAAGCTTTCTTT
13	.	TRBV9	once	TRBJ2-3	CASSVAGLDTQYF	TGTGCCAGCAGCGTAGCGGGATTGGATACGCAGTATTTT
12	.	TRBV11-2	.	TRBJ2-7	CASSRTAYEQYF	TGTGCCAGCAGCCGGACAGCCTACGAGCAGTACTTC
12	.	TRBV29-1	.	TRBJ2-3	CSVDTGTDTQYF	TGCAGCGTTGATACGGGCACAGATACGCAGTATTTT
12	.	TRBV6-1	.	TRBJ2-7	CASSEANREQYF	TGTGCCAGCAGTGAAGCAAATAGGGAGCAGTACTTC
12	.	TRBV15	.	TRBJ1-5	CATSRGAQPQHF	TGTGCCACCAGCAGAGGTGCTCAGCCCCAGCATTTT
14	TRBD1	TRBV5-1	once	TRBJ1-5	CASSLGGSNQPQHF	TGCGCCAGCAGCTTAGGGGGCAGCAATCAGCCCCAGCATTTT
16	.	TRBV5-1	.	TRBJ2-1	CASSWAGASSYNEQFF	TGCGCCAGCAGCTGGGCCGGTGCGAGCTCCTACAATGAGCAGTTCTTC
15	.	TRBV7-3	.	TRBJ1-2	CASSPHNGINYGYTF	TGTGCCAGCAGCCCTCATAATGGAATAAACTATGGCTACACCTTC
15	.	TRBV5-1	.	TRBJ1-4	CASSFAPSLGEKLFF	TGCGCCAGCAGCTTCGCTCCGTCATTGGGGGAAAAACTGTTTTTT
14	.	TRBV6-1	.	TRBJ2-7	CASSEATGEDEQYF	TGTGCCAGCAGTGAAGCCACAGGGGAGGACGAGCAGTACTTC
13	.	TRBV10-3	.	TRBJ1-1	CASRQEMNTEAFF	TGTGCCAGCCGTCAGGAGATGAACACTGAAGCTTTCTTT
15	TRBD1	TRBV19	.	TRBJ2-7	CAVSQGNGINYEQYF	TGTGCGGTGTCACAGGGGAACGGTATTAACTACGAGCAGTACTTC
16	.	TRBV12-5	.	TRBJ2-3	CASGLGGVMVGDTQYF	TGTGCTAGTGGTTTGGGGGGGGTTATGGTGGGAGATACGCAGTATTTT
13	.	TRBV5-4	.	TRBJ1-1	CASSITANTEAFF	TGTGCCAGCAGCATAACAGCAAACACTGAAGCTTTCTTT
14	.	TRBV7-2	.	TRBJ2-5	CASSSTGIQETQYF	TGTGCCAGCAGCTCGACTGGGATTCAAGAGACCCAGTACTTC
15	TRBD1	TRBV30	once	TRBJ1-5	CAWTDRGRNNQPQHF	TGTGCCTGGACGGACAGGGGGCGAAACAATCAGCCCCAGCATTTT
14	.	TRBV13	.	TRBJ2-7	CASSLEPDSYEQYF	TGTGCCAGCAGCTTAGAGCCTGACTCCTACGAGCAGTACTTC
12	.	TRBV2	.	TRBJ1-3	CASSEGGNTIYF	TGTGCCAGCAGTGAGGGTGGAAACACCATATATTTT
13	.	TRBV10-3	.	TRBJ1-2	CAISEMSRHGYTF	TGTGCCATCAGTGAGATGTCACGCCATGGCTACACCTTC
16	TRBD1	TRBV7-2	.	TRBJ2-5	CASSLDSGQGSRTQYF	TGTGCCAGCAGCTTAGATTCGGGACAGGGGAGTAGGACCCAGTACTTC
16	TRBD1	TRBV11-3	.	TRBJ2-3	CASSTGQDLITDTQYF	TGTGCCAGCAGCACAGGACAGGATCTGATCACAGATACGCAGTATTTT
11	.	TRBV10-3	.	TRBJ2-5	CAIISPETQYF	TGTGCCATCATTTCCCCAGAGACCCAGTACTTC
13	.	TRBV7-2	.	TRBJ2-1	CASNEGGYNEQFF	TGTGCCAGCAATGAGGGGGGGTACAATGAGCAGTTCTTC